This record looks at one T cell receptor (beta chain) sequence and its context. The entry originates in a study of blood T cell repertoires in COVID-19. The CDR3 totals 14 residues. The ends were cut back, 10 bases at V and 0 bases at J, with 15 bases in the middle. Germline V gene data show CDR1 as ENHRY and CDR2 as SYGVKD. Data came from immunoSEQ multiplex PCR; TCRdb stores just in-frame clones and leaves some out. The sample consists of approximately 120,000 clones, under 90% of them appearing once. The specimen sequenced was peripheral blood. The TCR sequence derives from a woman in her forties or fifties with acute or convalescent COVID-19. The gene calls are TRBV10-3 and TRBJ1-1; tentative D call: TRBD1 (5 bases). CDR3 protein: CATSDSGLNTEAFF. The DNA of the CDR3 is TGTGCCACAAGTGACAGCGGGCTGAACACTGAAGCTTTCTTT.